One TCR beta chain is described in this entry. This specimen comes from a study of CD8 T cells in Susac syndrome. The germline V and J ends were trimmed by 0 bases and 7 bases, with 15 bases remaining between them. Per the germline V gene, CDR1 is LGHNA and CDR2 is YNFKEQ. The CDR3 is made up of 15 amino acids. The RNA input was about 0.45 to 1 ug, and it was reverse transcribed with random hexamers. The TCR beta CDR3 was amplified by immunoSEQ multiplex PCR across 54 Vbeta, 13 Jbeta. TCRdb fed the immunoSEQ multiplex PCR reads into MiXCR, producing one record per CDR3 protein. The sample contains about 47,000 distinct CDR3 sequences, approximately 92% of which appear only once.

The sequence came from a human donor in good health. The sequenced material came from CD8+ T cells from PBMCs. The rearrangement uses TRBV4-2 and TRBJ1-2, with D possibly matching TRBD1 (5 bases). CDR3 amino acids: CASSQDRQGAGGYTF. The CDR3 coding sequence is TGTGCCAGCAGCCAAGATCGCCAGGGAGCAGGTGGCTACACCTTC.